This TCR beta chain comes out of a study of beta chain features in type 1 diabetes. General study points: It was not settled here whether HLA type affects TCRB rearrangement.

Purity above 95% was achieved in all sorted populations. This CDR3 region has 15 residues. From germline, CDR1 is SGDLS and CDR2 YYNGEE. V was trimmed by 4 bases and J by 5 bases, leaving 18 bases between them. The whole isolated RNA underwent reverse transcription, so sequencing captured expressed TCRB transcripts. Method: immunoSEQ multiplex PCR; TCRdb's copy keeps in-frame clones and lacks some. Of 860,000 or so clones in the sample, roughly a sixth were seen once. This clone was seen a few times. Its antigen remains unknown. Other DNA sequences in this sample translate to the same CDR3. This chain connects TRBV9 to TRBJ2-5, with D possibly being TRBD2 (6 bases). The sequence came from a woman in her late teens or twenties in good health. Material: naive CD4+ T cells from blood. DNA for the CDR3: TGTGCCAGCAGCCAGACCGGGACTCAGAGGGAGACCCAGTACTTC. This gives the protein CASSQTGTQRETQYF. The full variable domain, its missing parts supplied by reference TRBV9 and TRBJ2-5, is DSGVTQTPKHLITATGQRVTLRCSPRSGDLSVYWYQQSLDQGLQFLIQYYNGEERAKGNILERFSAQQFPDLHSELNLSSLELGDSALYFCASSQTGTQRETQYFGPGTRLLVL.